One sample yielded the 9 T cell receptor beta chains listed below, sequenced in a study of blood T cell repertoires in COVID-19. TCRdb's copy holds only in-frame clones and misses some; the assay was immunoSEQ multiplex PCR. The repertoire has 110,000 to 150,000 clones, around 87% of them found once; the top ten carry about 10%. What was sequenced was PBMCs or T cells enriched from blood (not recorded which). The source is a man in his fifties or sixties who had recovered from COVID-19.

The V and J genes are TRBV29-1 and TRBJ2-7; TRBD2 agrees at 9 bases. Germline V CDR1 and CDR2: SQVTM, ANQGSEA. With 5 bases clipped from V and 1 base from J, the junction kept 6 bases outside the gene matches. This CDR3 has 14 residues. The CDR3 here is CSVSGLAPSYEQYF. CDR3 DNA: TGCAGCGTTTCCGGACTAGCGCCTTCCTACGAGCAGTACTTC.

The DNA for the CDR3 is TGTGCCAGCACCGGGACTAGCGGGGCCGCATTGTTCTTC. Amino acid sequence: CASTGTSGAALFF. This chain connects TRBV9 to TRBJ2-1, with 13 bases that match TRBD2. The CDR3 totals 13 residues. Germline values: CDR1 SGDLS, CDR2 YYNGEE. The J segment lost 15 bases and the V segment lost 6 bases, leaving 9 bases of the junction unmatched.

The genes are TRBV24-1 and TRBJ2-3; 7 positions agree with TRBD2. The CDR3 is 16 residues long. The junction had 13 bases not matched to a gene; V was cut back by 3 bases and J by 8 bases. Germline V CDR1 and CDR2: KGHDR, SFDVKD. This CDR3 reads CATSDPPGLTSGTQYF. CDR3 in DNA: TGTGCCACCAGTGATCCCCCGGGACTAACTTCTGGTACGCAGTATTTT.

The V and J genes are TRBV27 and TRBJ2-5, with TRBD2 as a possible D gene (7 bases). V was clipped by 0 bases and J by 5 bases, with 10 bases between them. Germline CDR1 reads MNHEY; CDR2 reads SMNVEV (reference sequence). This CDR3 has 14 residues. Written as DNA, the CDR3 is TGTGCCAGCAGTTTATCCCGGGGGGCGGAGACCCAGTACTTC. Protein product: CASSLSRGAETQYF.

The chain employs TRBV18 and TRBJ1-2; a weak D match, TRBD1 (5 bases). The CDR3 length is 11 residues. Germline values: CDR1 KGHSH, CDR2 LQKENI. V was cut by 3 bases and J by 6 bases, with 5 bases left in between. The CDR3 sequence: CASSPRDGYTF. In DNA form, the CDR3 reads TGTGCCAGCTCACCCAGGGATGGCTACACCTTC. Looking up the rest from reference TRBV18 and TRBJ1-2 gives the full variable domain: NAGVMQNPRHLVRRRGQEARLRCSPMKGHSHVYWYRQLPEEGLKFMVYLQKENIIDESGMPKERFSAEFPKEGPSILRIQQVVRGDSAAYFCASSPRDGYTFGSGTRLTVV.

The V and J genes are TRBV28 and TRBJ2-4, with 7 bases identical to TRBD2. V trimming: 2 bases; J trimming: 0 bases; junction bases outside the gene matches: 7. The V gene's germline CDR1 is MDHEN and CDR2 SYDVKM. The CDR3 runs 17 residues. The CDR3 region has the DNA TGTGCCAGCAGTTTAGGGGGTAGCGGGTTAGCCAAAAACATTCAGTACTTC. Amino acids: CASSLGGSGLAKNIQYF.

This clone has only one observation. V usage is TRBV9 and J usage is TRBJ2-5; TRBD2 agrees at 8 bases. V was pared by 0 bases and J by 2 bases, with 9 bases of the junction left unmatched. This CDR3 has 17 residues. The V gene's germline CDR1 is SGDLS and CDR2 YYNGEE. The CDR3 nucleotides are TGTGCCAGCAGCGTAGCTACGGGGGGGGCAGGACAAGAGACCCAGTACTTC. It translates to CASSVATGGAGQETQYF.

The chain has TRBV28 and TRBJ1-1; D is uncertain. The germline V gene has CDR1 MDHEN and CDR2 SYDVKM. CDR3 length equals 13 residues. The V gene lost 7 bases and the J gene lost 5 bases, with 14 bases spanning the gap. CDR3 coding DNA: TGTGCCAGCACCGAGCCCGGGGTTACTGAAGCTTTCTTT. The encoded protein is CASTEPGVTEAFF.

V and J are TRBV7-8 and TRBJ1-2; a weak D match, TRBD1 (5 bases). The CDR3 has 12 amino acids. CDR1 SGHVS and CDR2 FQNEAQ come from the germline V gene. V lost 3 bases and J 6 bases, leaving 8 bases between the germline ends. The CDR3 spells CASSFKGNGYTF. The CDR3 DNA reads as TGTGCCAGCAGCTTTAAGGGGAATGGCTACACCTTC. Based on the CDR3 plus reference TRBV7-8 and TRBJ1-2, the full variable domain is GAGVSQSPRYKVAKRGQDVALRCDPISGHVSLFWYQQALGQGPEFLTYFQNEAQLDKSGLPSDRFFAERPEGSVSTLKIQRTQQEDSAVYLCASSFKGNGYTFGSGTRLTVV.